This T cell receptor beta chain came from a study of T cells in Graves' hyperthyroidism and ophthalmopathy. This clonotype was seen many times. TCR beta CDR3 regions were amplified from RNA. With the HTBI primer set, the TCR CDR3 went through a first round of RT-PCR. TCRdb passed the multiplex PCR reads through MiXCR, listing each CDR3 protein once. The sample holds some 510,000 distinct CDR3 sequences; more than 20% are singletons and the top ten take 26%. Sequenced: blood. This receptor was identified in a man between 18 and 29 years old with Graves' hyperthyroidism.

The CDR3 spells CASSRDRLANYGYTF. The CDR3 DNA reads as TGTGCCAGCAGTCGCGACAGGTTAGCTAACTATGGCTACACCTTC. The chain couples TRBV28 to TRBJ1-2; weak D call: TRBD1 (6 bases). V gave up 5 bases and J gave up 0 bases, with 13 bases separating them. CDR1 is MDHEN, CDR2 SYDVKM, per germline. CDR3 size: 15 residues.